This T cell receptor beta chain came from a study of blood T cells in healthy people across ages. Study results and limitations: Not knowing donor CMV status may have confounded expanded clonotype changes.

Peripheral blood samples of around 11 milliliters were drawn from each donor. CDR1 is ENHRY, CDR2 SYGVKD, per germline. V was shortened by 3 bases and J by 3 bases, with 14 bases between the two germline ends. This CDR3 has 15 amino acids. It was with a sample-barcoded 5' primer and a J-beta primer mix that a second PCR of roughly 7 to 12 cycles was run. TCRdb reprocessed the 5' RACE reads with MiXCR, giving one entry per CDR3 protein. The sample lists roughly 1,100,000 distinct CDR3 sequences; around 27% were seen once. About this clonotype itself: The antigen remains undetermined.

These sequences were also reported in another study, on T cells of mothers and their children. That study adds: Detection of persistent microchimeric T cell clones did not occur.

The source material was blood. V and J are TRBV10-3 and TRBJ1-2, with a possible D match to TRBD1 (5 bases). The receptor's source is a girl aged 2-15 years in good health. The CDR3 DNA is TGTGCCATCAGTGACGGAGGGGAAAACGACTATGGCTACACCTTC. Translated: CAISDGGENDYGYTF.